Listed below are T cell receptor beta chains from one sample, sequenced in a study of CD8+CD57+ T cells in acquired aplastic anemia. TCRdb analysed the reads with MiXCR anew, one entry per CDR3 protein. Of 200,000 to 250,000 distinct CDR3 sequences in the sample, roughly two thirds are singletons; the top ten hold roughly 62%. Sample: sorted CD4+, CD8+, or CD8+CD57+ T cells (not recorded which) from PBMCs. The receptors were gathered from a human donor with aplastic anemia. CDR3s include the opening cysteine and the closing phenylalanine or tryptophan. Fields, in order: D gene, J gene, clone size, V gene, CDR3 protein, CDR3 DNA. D genes are given only for firm matches. Clone size, where shown, is once, few, many, or a class for clones that have expanded.

d_call: NA; j_call: TRBJ2-3; clone_size: once; v_call: TRBV20-1; cdr3_aa: CSARFWINTDTQYF; cdr3_nt: TGCAGTGCTAGATTCTGGATCAACACAGATACGCAGTATTTT
d_call: NA; j_call: TRBJ2-1; clone_size: many; v_call: TRBV2; cdr3_aa: CASSEGQGKSLYNEQFF; cdr3_nt: TGTGCCAGCAGTGAAGGGCAGGGGAAGTCTCTGTACAATGAGCAGTTCTTC
d_call: TRBD2; j_call: TRBJ2-1; clone_size: NA; v_call: TRBV7-2; cdr3_aa: CASSPLGVRTRGRWDEQFF; cdr3_nt: TGTGCCAGCAGCCCCTTGGGGGTGAGGACTAGGGGCCGCTGGGATGAGCAGTTCTTC
d_call: TRBD2; j_call: TRBJ2-3; clone_size: NA; v_call: TRBV2; cdr3_aa: CASGRRASGGTDTQYF; cdr3_nt: TGTGCCAGCGGACGTAGGGCTAGCGGGGGCACAGATACGCAGTATTTT
d_call: NA; j_call: TRBJ2-3; clone_size: many; v_call: TRBV5-8; cdr3_aa: CASSLDREGTDTQYF; cdr3_nt: TGTGCCAGCAGCTTAGACAGGGAGGGCACAGATACGCAGTATTTT
d_call: NA; j_call: TRBJ1-2; clone_size: NA; v_call: TRBV7-3; cdr3_aa: CASSQELSTERNYGYTF; cdr3_nt: TGTGCCAGCAGCCAAGAATTATCGACAGAGCGTAACTATGGCTACACCTTC
d_call: NA; j_call: TRBJ1-5; clone_size: many; v_call: TRBV12-3/TRBV12-4; cdr3_aa: CASSKQGIGNQPQHF; cdr3_nt: TGTGCCAGCAGCAAACAGGGTATTGGCAATCAGCCCCAGCATTTT
d_call: NA; j_call: TRBJ2-5; clone_size: many; v_call: TRBV12-3/TRBV12-4; cdr3_aa: CASSLAGGQETQYF; cdr3_nt: TGTGCCAGCAGTTTAGCGGGGGGGCAGGAGACCCAGTACTTC
d_call: TRBD1; j_call: TRBJ1-4; clone_size: NA; v_call: TRBV7-9; cdr3_aa: CASRNTTGSNEKLFF; cdr3_nt: TGTGCCAGCCGTAACACGACAGGGAGTAATGAAAAACTGTTTTTT
d_call: NA; j_call: TRBJ2-7; clone_size: many; v_call: TRBV6-5; cdr3_aa: CASGAGTAYEQYF; cdr3_nt: TGTGCCAGCGGAGCAGGAACCGCCTACGAGCAGTACTTC
d_call: NA; j_call: TRBJ1-5; clone_size: NA; v_call: TRBV20-1; cdr3_aa: CSAAPGKGNQPQHF; cdr3_nt: TGCAGTGCCGCCCCGGGGAAAGGCAATCAGCCCCAGCATTTT
d_call: NA; j_call: TRBJ2-1; clone_size: NA; v_call: TRBV10-3; cdr3_aa: CAISEEGWDKQFF; cdr3_nt: TGTGCCATCAGTGAGGAAGGATGGGATAAGCAGTTCTTC
d_call: NA; j_call: TRBJ2-7; clone_size: few; v_call: TRBV7-9; cdr3_aa: CASSLAGGTGNSEQYF; cdr3_nt: TGTGCCAGCAGCTTAGCGGGAGGGACAGGTAATTCGGAGCAGTACTTC
d_call: TRBD2; j_call: TRBJ2-5; clone_size: NA; v_call: TRBV20-1; cdr3_aa: CSASRARGGRETQYF; cdr3_nt: TGCAGTGCTAGTCGTGCGCGGGGGGGCCGGGAGACCCAGTACTTC
d_call: TRBD2; j_call: TRBJ2-1; clone_size: NA; v_call: TRBV7-6; cdr3_aa: CASSSGLAGGEQFF; cdr3_nt: TGTGCCAGCAGCTCGGGACTAGCGGGAGGTGAGCAGTTCTTC
d_call: TRBD2; j_call: TRBJ2-1; clone_size: NA; v_call: TRBV20-1; cdr3_aa: CSAGGRGGASYNEQFF; cdr3_nt: TGCAGTGCTGGGGGACGCGGGGGGGCTTCCTACAATGAGCAGTTCTTC
d_call: NA; j_call: TRBJ1-1; clone_size: NA; v_call: TRBV19; cdr3_aa: CASRPSRGAEAFF; cdr3_nt: TGTGCCAGTAGACCTAGCAGAGGGGCTGAAGCTTTCTTT
d_call: NA; j_call: TRBJ2-1; clone_size: NA; v_call: TRBV7-9; cdr3_aa: CASSYAVSFYNEQFF; cdr3_nt: TGTGCCAGCAGCTATGCAGTTAGCTTCTACAATGAGCAGTTCTTC
d_call: TRBD1; j_call: TRBJ1-6; clone_size: NA; v_call: TRBV10-3; cdr3_aa: CASAPSRDRGWNSPLHF; cdr3_nt: TGTGCCAGCGCCCCCTCGCGGGACAGAGGTTGGAATTCACCCCTCCACTTT
d_call: NA; j_call: TRBJ2-7; clone_size: NA; v_call: TRBV2; cdr3_aa: CASSDFYEQYF; cdr3_nt: TGTGCCAGCAGTGATTTCTACGAGCAGTACTTC
d_call: NA; j_call: TRBJ2-5; clone_size: NA; v_call: TRBV20-1; cdr3_aa: CSARDGLGRKTQYF; cdr3_nt: TGCAGTGCTAGAGATGGACTGGGGAGGAAGACCCAGTACTTC
d_call: NA; j_call: TRBJ2-7; clone_size: once; v_call: TRBV20-1; cdr3_aa: CSARPGPSYEQYF; cdr3_nt: TGCAGTGCTAGGCCGGGACCATCCTACGAGCAGTACTTC
d_call: NA; j_call: TRBJ2-7; clone_size: NA; v_call: TRBV7-2; cdr3_aa: CASSVGARHTYEQYF; cdr3_nt: TGTGCCAGCAGCGTTGGGGCGAGACATACCTACGAGCAGTACTTC
d_call: TRBD1; j_call: TRBJ1-3; clone_size: NA; v_call: TRBV5-1; cdr3_aa: CASGLEQGSRNTIYF; cdr3_nt: TGCGCTAGCGGCTTGGAACAGGGGAGTAGAAACACCATATATTTT
d_call: NA; j_call: TRBJ1-5; clone_size: many; v_call: TRBV2; cdr3_aa: CASSERAGQGNQPQHF; cdr3_nt: TGTGCCAGCAGTGAACGGGCAGGGCAGGGCAATCAGCCCCAGCATTTT
d_call: TRBD2; j_call: TRBJ2-2; clone_size: NA; v_call: TRBV7-8; cdr3_aa: CASTGLAGSGELFF; cdr3_nt: TGTGCCAGCACAGGACTAGCGGGATCAGGGGAGCTGTTTTTT
d_call: NA; j_call: TRBJ2-2; clone_size: NA; v_call: TRBV2; cdr3_aa: CASKERYGELFF; cdr3_nt: TGTGCCAGTAAAGAGCGGTACGGGGAGCTGTTTTTT
d_call: TRBD1; j_call: TRBJ1-6; clone_size: few; v_call: TRBV2; cdr3_aa: CASSVDRAVSPLHF; cdr3_nt: TGTGCCAGCAGTGTTGACAGGGCGGTGTCACCCCTCCACTTT
d_call: TRBD1; j_call: TRBJ2-2; clone_size: NA; v_call: TRBV9; cdr3_aa: CASSSRTGGVGDTGELFF; cdr3_nt: TGTGCCAGCAGCTCAAGGACAGGGGGCGTGGGGGACACCGGGGAGCTGTTTTTT
d_call: NA; j_call: TRBJ1-5; clone_size: NA; v_call: TRBV11-3; cdr3_aa: CASSLVRGRLNQPQHF; cdr3_nt: TGTGCCAGCAGCTTAGTTCGGGGCAGGCTAAACCAGCCCCAGCATTTT
d_call: TRBD1; j_call: TRBJ2-1; clone_size: NA; v_call: TRBV15; cdr3_aa: CATSSSQGQGAYNEQFF; cdr3_nt: TGTGCCACCAGCAGCTCCCAGGGCCAGGGGGCATACAATGAGCAGTTCTTC
d_call: NA; j_call: TRBJ1-2; clone_size: NA; v_call: TRBV6-2/TRBV6-3; cdr3_aa: CASSYPLNSNYGYTF; cdr3_nt: TGTGCCAGCAGTTACCCCCTCAACAGTAACTATGGCTACACCTTC
d_call: TRBD2; j_call: TRBJ2-7; clone_size: NA; v_call: TRBV9; cdr3_aa: CASSAGGYYEQYF; cdr3_nt: TGTGCCAGCAGCGCGGGAGGGTACTACGAGCAGTACTTC
d_call: TRBD2; j_call: TRBJ2-2; clone_size: NA; v_call: TRBV2; cdr3_aa: CASMGSGANTGELFF; cdr3_nt: TGTGCCAGCATGGGTAGCGGGGCCAACACCGGGGAGCTGTTTTTT
d_call: NA; j_call: TRBJ2-7; clone_size: NA; v_call: TRBV5-1; cdr3_aa: CASSLVTPGYEQYF; cdr3_nt: TGCGCCAGCAGCTTGGTCACACCTGGCTACGAGCAGTACTTC
d_call: NA; j_call: TRBJ2-7; clone_size: NA; v_call: TRBV20-1; cdr3_aa: CSARDSITDYEQYF; cdr3_nt: TGCAGTGCTAGAGATTCCATTACCGACTACGAGCAGTACTTC
d_call: TRBD2; j_call: TRBJ2-2; clone_size: NA; v_call: TRBV7-2; cdr3_aa: CASSLTGGGSGELFF; cdr3_nt: TGTGCCAGCAGCTTAACGGGAGGGGGATCCGGGGAGCTGTTTTTT
d_call: NA; j_call: TRBJ2-1; clone_size: many; v_call: TRBV24-1; cdr3_aa: CATSDAGLPYNEQFF; cdr3_nt: TGTGCCACCAGTGACGCGGGACTCCCCTACAATGAGCAGTTCTTC
d_call: TRBD1; j_call: TRBJ1-6; clone_size: few; v_call: TRBV7-2; cdr3_aa: CASSAGQGNSPLHF; cdr3_nt: TGTGCCAGCAGCGCAGGACAGGGAAACTCACCCCTCCACTTT
d_call: TRBD1; j_call: TRBJ2-7; clone_size: NA; v_call: TRBV4-1; cdr3_aa: CASSQDSIPTRTGKYEQYF; cdr3_nt: TGCGCCAGCAGCCAAGACAGTATCCCCACTCGGACAGGGAAATACGAGCAGTACTTC
d_call: TRBD2; j_call: TRBJ2-1; clone_size: NA; v_call: TRBV7-8; cdr3_aa: CASSYSGGGASGEQFF; cdr3_nt: TGTGCCAGCAGTTACTCGGGCGGGGGGGCCAGCGGTGAGCAGTTCTTC
d_call: NA; j_call: TRBJ1-2; clone_size: NA; v_call: TRBV29-1; cdr3_aa: CSAKGYGYTF; cdr3_nt: TGCAGCGCCAAGGGGTATGGCTACACCTTC
d_call: NA; j_call: TRBJ1-1; clone_size: NA; v_call: TRBV19; cdr3_aa: CASSPVPNTEAFF; cdr3_nt: TGTGCCAGTAGTCCAGTTCCCAACACTGAAGCTTTCTTT
d_call: NA; j_call: TRBJ2-7; clone_size: NA; v_call: TRBV19; cdr3_aa: CASSTRTPTHEQYF; cdr3_nt: TGTGCCAGTAGTACGAGGACCCCGACACACGAGCAGTACTTC
d_call: NA; j_call: TRBJ1-1; clone_size: NA; v_call: TRBV20-1; cdr3_aa: CSAPNLGTEAFF; cdr3_nt: TGCAGTGCTCCTAATCTAGGCACTGAAGCTTTCTTT